This is a list of T cell receptor beta chains from one sample in a study of blood T cells in healthy people across ages. One entry per CDR3 protein, called by TCRdb with MiXCR from the 5' RACE reads. The sample shows hundreds of thousands of distinct CDR3 sequences, 32% of them seen only once. Material for sequencing was blood. These TCRs come from a woman of 80 years or more in good health. Each CDR3 is given with its conserved first and last residue. Fields, in order: J gene, clone size, D gene, V gene, CDR3 protein, CDR3 DNA. D genes are given only for firm matches. Clone size is not always given. Where it is, it says once, few, many or a class for expanded clones.

J: TRBJ2-3
size: -
D: -
V: TRBV20-1
CDR3: CSATLASTDTQYF
DNA: TGCAGTGCTACACTAGCTAGCACAGATACGCAGTATTTT

J: TRBJ2-6
size: -
D: -
V: TRBV28
CDR3: CASTLDPSSGANVLTF
DNA: TGTGCCAGCACTCTTGACCCGAGCTCTGGGGCCAACGTCCTGACTTTC

J: TRBJ1-1
size: few
D: -
V: TRBV3-1
CDR3: CANSQRRMNTEAFF
DNA: TGTGCCAACAGCCAAAGGAGGATGAACACTGAAGCTTTCTTT

J: TRBJ2-6
size: -
D: -
V: TRBV6-2/TRBV6-3
CDR3: CASEGFSGANVLTF
DNA: TGTGCCAGCGAAGGGTTCTCTGGGGCCAACGTCCTGACTTTC

J: TRBJ2-7
size: many
D: -
V: TRBV7-8
CDR3: CASSARDGYYEQYF
DNA: TGTGCCAGCAGCGCGCGGGACGGTTACTACGAGCAGTACTTC

J: TRBJ2-1
size: many
D: -
V: TRBV6-5
CDR3: CASSAQGNEQFF
DNA: TGTGCCAGCAGTGCCCAGGGGAATGAGCAGTTCTTC

J: TRBJ2-1
size: -
D: -
V: TRBV7-7
CDR3: CASSPRSGLEQFF
DNA: TGTGCTAGCAGCCCACGTTCGGGGCTTGAGCAGTTCTTC

J: TRBJ1-2
size: few
D: TRBD1
V: TRBV12-3/TRBV12-4
CDR3: CASSQTDRLWFGYTF
DNA: TGTGCCAGCAGTCAAACGGACAGGTTATGGTTCGGCTACACCTTC

J: TRBJ1-1
size: few
D: -
V: TRBV12-3/TRBV12-4
CDR3: CASSSGHTVNTEAFF
DNA: TGTGCCAGCAGTTCCGGGCACACAGTGAACACTGAAGCTTTCTTT

J: TRBJ2-5
size: many
D: -
V: TRBV5-1
CDR3: CASRLDWGETQYF
DNA: TGCGCCAGCAGATTAGACTGGGGGGAGACCCAGTACTTC

J: TRBJ2-1
size: few
D: -
V: TRBV3-1
CDR3: CACSQVLTGYSYNEQFF
DNA: TGTGCCTGCAGCCAAGTCCTCACAGGGTACTCCTACAATGAGCAGTTCTTC

J: TRBJ2-6
size: many
D: TRBD1
V: TRBV5-6
CDR3: CASSWGFGQGPGANVLTF
DNA: TGTGCCAGCAGCTGGGGGTTCGGACAGGGCCCTGGGGCCAACGTCCTGACTTTC

J: TRBJ1-1
size: many
D: -
V: TRBV20-1
CDR3: CSASKTGSNTEAFF
DNA: TGCAGTGCTAGTAAGACGGGCTCAAACACTGAAGCTTTCTTT

J: TRBJ2-1
size: many
D: -
V: TRBV5-5
CDR3: CASSLDPGTYNEQFF
DNA: TGTGCCAGCAGCTTGGACCCAGGCACCTACAATGAGCAGTTCTTC

J: TRBJ1-4
size: -
D: TRBD1
V: TRBV19
CDR3: CANSIADRAGAKLFF
DNA: TGTGCCAATAGTATCGCGGACAGGGCAGGAGCAAAACTGTTTTTT

J: TRBJ2-6
size: -
D: TRBD1
V: TRBV29-1
CDR3: CSVVRDSSNGANVLTF
DNA: TGCAGCGTGGTTAGGGACAGTTCGAATGGGGCCAACGTCCTGACTTTC

J: TRBJ2-3
size: few
D: -
V: TRBV20-1
CDR3: CSASEYPDTLYF
DNA: TGCAGTGCTAGCGAGTATCCAGATACGCTGTATTTT

J: TRBJ1-2
size: many
D: -
V: TRBV10-3
CDR3: CAISGAGPSSNYGYTF
DNA: TGTGCCATCAGTGGGGCAGGTCCTTCCTCTAACTATGGCTACACCTTC

J: TRBJ2-5
size: many
D: -
V: TRBV15
CDR3: CATSRGRQETQYF
DNA: TGTGCCACCAGCAGGGGCCGACAAGAGACCCAGTACTTC

J: TRBJ2-7
size: -
D: TRBD1
V: TRBV6-1
CDR3: CASSELGQGAGEQYF
DNA: TGTGCCAGCAGTGAACTGGGACAGGGGGCGGGGGAGCAGTACTTC

J: TRBJ2-7
size: many
D: -
V: TRBV15
CDR3: CATSKGQNEQYF
DNA: TGTGCCACCAGCAAAGGACAGAACGAGCAGTACTTC

J: TRBJ2-1
size: many
D: -
V: TRBV7-8
CDR3: CASSLVGAKYNEQFF
DNA: TGTGCCAGCAGCTTAGTTGGAGCAAAGTACAATGAGCAGTTCTTC

J: TRBJ1-1
size: -
D: -
V: TRBV20-1
CDR3: CSASLPGAQNTEAFF
DNA: TGCAGTGCTTCTCTCCCGGGGGCTCAGAACACTGAAGCTTTCTTT

J: TRBJ1-1
size: many
D: -
V: TRBV20-1
CDR3: CSARRTPGSTEAFF
DNA: TGCAGTGCTAGACGGACTCCCGGGAGCACTGAAGCTTTCTTT

J: TRBJ1-4
size: few
D: -
V: TRBV10-3
CDR3: CAISEEGEKLFF
DNA: TGTGCCATCAGTGAAGAGGGCGAAAAACTGTTTTTT

J: TRBJ2-5
size: many
D: -
V: TRBV20-1
CDR3: CSASSDAETQYF
DNA: TGCAGTGCTAGTAGTGATGCGGAGACCCAGTACTTC

J: TRBJ1-2
size: -
D: -
V: TRBV4-1
CDR3: CASSQDWTGTGGYTF
DNA: TGCGCCAGCAGCCAAGACTGGACGGGCACTGGAGGCTACACCTTC

J: TRBJ2-3
size: many
D: -
V: TRBV7-9
CDR3: CASSIRAGVSTDTQYF
DNA: TGTGCCAGCAGCATCAGGGCCGGGGTTAGCACAGATACGCAGTATTTT

J: TRBJ1-5
size: many
D: -
V: TRBV10-3
CDR3: CAISATGLAQPQHF
DNA: TGTGCCATCAGTGCGACGGGACTAGCTCAGCCCCAGCATTTT

J: TRBJ1-4
size: many
D: -
V: TRBV7-9
CDR3: CASSLDWEGEKLFF
DNA: TGTGCCAGCAGCCTGGACTGGGAGGGAGAAAAACTGTTTTTT

J: TRBJ2-3
size: few
D: TRBD2
V: TRBV29-1
CDR3: CSAGGDTQYF
DNA: TGCAGCGCGGGGGGAGATACGCAGTATTTT

J: TRBJ2-1
size: -
D: -
V: TRBV5-1
CDR3: CASSFGGDNEQFF
DNA: TGCGCCAGCAGTTTCGGCGGGGACAATGAGCAGTTCTTC

J: TRBJ1-5
size: many
D: -
V: TRBV6-2/TRBV6-3
CDR3: CASSYKELSNQPQHF
DNA: TGTGCCAGCAGTTACAAGGAGTTGAGCAATCAGCCCCAGCATTTT

J: TRBJ2-3
size: many
D: -
V: TRBV10-3
CDR3: CAISEDNRRTDTQYF
DNA: TGTGCCATCAGTGAAGATAACAGGAGGACAGATACGCAGTATTTT

J: TRBJ1-1
size: many
D: -
V: TRBV12-3/TRBV12-4
CDR3: CASREFLGAFF
DNA: TGTGCCAGCAGGGAATTCTTAGGGGCTTTCTTT

J: TRBJ2-6
size: many
D: -
V: TRBV5-1
CDR3: CASSAAGIGANVLTF
DNA: TGCGCCAGCAGCGCCGCAGGGATTGGGGCCAACGTCCTGACTTTC

J: TRBJ1-1
size: -
D: -
V: TRBV5-1
CDR3: CASSSEGENTEAFF
DNA: TGCGCCAGCAGCTCGGAGGGGGAGAACACTGAAGCTTTCTTT

J: TRBJ1-6
size: -
D: -
V: TRBV6-5
CDR3: CASSPRLVSWISPLHF
DNA: TGTGCCAGCAGCCCACGACTTGTGTCCTGGATTTCACCCCTCCACTTT

J: TRBJ2-2
size: few
D: TRBD1
V: TRBV15
CDR3: CATSRGGQGNTGELFF
DNA: TGTGCCACCAGCAGGGGCGGACAGGGTAACACCGGGGAGCTGTTTTTT

J: TRBJ1-5
size: many
D: TRBD1
V: TRBV20-1
CDR3: CSATTRQGADQPQHF
DNA: TGCAGTGCTACCACCCGACAGGGGGCGGATCAGCCCCAGCATTTT

J: TRBJ1-4
size: many
D: -
V: TRBV6-5
CDR3: CASSPRASEKLFF
DNA: TGTGCCAGCAGTCCCCGGGCGAGCGAAAAACTGTTTTTT

J: TRBJ2-7
size: many
D: -
V: TRBV7-6
CDR3: CASSSQTGDTYEQYF
DNA: TGTGCCAGCAGCTCACAGACAGGCGATACCTACGAGCAGTACTTC

J: TRBJ2-4
size: many
D: -
V: TRBV3-1
CDR3: CASSPPRGSAGPKNIQYF
DNA: TGTGCCAGCAGCCCACCACGGGGAAGCGCGGGCCCCAAAAACATTCAGTACTTC

J: TRBJ1-1
size: -
D: TRBD1
V: TRBV20-1
CDR3: CSASGQGSAFF
DNA: TGCAGTGCTTCAGGACAGGGTAGTGCTTTCTTT

J: TRBJ2-5
size: -
D: -
V: TRBV15
CDR3: CATSRDRRGPARETQYF
DNA: TGTGCCACCAGCAGAGACCGACGGGGGCCTGCAAGAGAGACCCAGTACTTC